This T cell receptor (beta chain) comes out of a study of shared clonotypes between healthy human individuals. Turning to the study itself: Donors, aged 18 to 49, were a couple of women and a few men. The study's findings and limits: An anticipated effect of sequencing depth on clonotype sharing among donors was recognized. Rarefaction showed sorted-subset sequencing was incomplete despite large depth.

TCRdb keeps only in-frame clones here, not all; method: immunoSEQ multiplex PCR. The repertoire holds hundreds of thousands of clones, with roughly 98% as singletons. The CDR3 is 15 amino acids. Concerning this clone itself: The antigen remains undetermined.

CD45RO-negative cells were positively selected for CCR7, leaving out terminally differentiated effector memory CD45RA+ cells. The sequencing input was naive CD8+ T cells sorted from blood. The sequence was collected from a man between 25 and 39 years old in good health. The chain has TRBV21-1 and TRBJ2-1; the D call TRBD1 from the table was never checked on the DNA. TRBV21-1 is marked as a pseudogene. CDR3 amino acids: CASSNEGVSYNEQFF. CDR3 DNA: TGTGCCAGCAGCAACGAAGGGGTATCATACAATGAGCAGTTCTTC.